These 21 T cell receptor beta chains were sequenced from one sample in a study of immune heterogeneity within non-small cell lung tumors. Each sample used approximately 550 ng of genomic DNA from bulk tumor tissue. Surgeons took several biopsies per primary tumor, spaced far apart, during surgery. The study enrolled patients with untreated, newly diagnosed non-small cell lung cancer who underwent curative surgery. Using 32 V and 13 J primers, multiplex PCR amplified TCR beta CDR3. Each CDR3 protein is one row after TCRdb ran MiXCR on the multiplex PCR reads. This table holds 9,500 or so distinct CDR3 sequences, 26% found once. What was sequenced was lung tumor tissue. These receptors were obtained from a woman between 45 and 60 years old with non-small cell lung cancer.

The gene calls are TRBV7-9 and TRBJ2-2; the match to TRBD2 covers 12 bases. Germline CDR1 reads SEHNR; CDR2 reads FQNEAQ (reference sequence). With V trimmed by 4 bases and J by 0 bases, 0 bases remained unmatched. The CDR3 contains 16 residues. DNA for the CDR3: TGTGCCAGCAGCTGGACTAGCGGGGCGAACACCGGGGAGCTGTTTTTT. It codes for CASSWTSGANTGELFF.

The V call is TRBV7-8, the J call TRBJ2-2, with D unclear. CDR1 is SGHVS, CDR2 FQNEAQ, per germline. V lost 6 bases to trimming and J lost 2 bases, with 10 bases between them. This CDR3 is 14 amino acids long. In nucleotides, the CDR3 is TGTGCCAGCAGAGTCGGAACAAACACCGGGGAGCTGTTTTTT. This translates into CASRVGTNTGELFF. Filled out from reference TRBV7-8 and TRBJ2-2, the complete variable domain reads GAGVSQSPRYKVAKRGQDVALRCDPISGHVSLFWYQQALGQGPEFLTYFQNEAQLDKSGLPSDRFFAERPEGSVSTLKIQRTQQEDSAVYLCASRVGTNTGELFFGEGSRLTVL.

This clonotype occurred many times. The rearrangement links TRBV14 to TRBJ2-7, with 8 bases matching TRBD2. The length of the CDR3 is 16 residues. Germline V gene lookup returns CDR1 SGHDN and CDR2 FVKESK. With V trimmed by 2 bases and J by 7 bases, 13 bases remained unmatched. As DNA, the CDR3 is TGTGCCAGCAGCCAACGGGGTCGAGCGGGGGCGGAGGAGCAGTACTTC. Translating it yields CASSQRGRAGAEEQYF. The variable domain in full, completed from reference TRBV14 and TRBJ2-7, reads EAGVTQFPSHSVIEKGQTVTLRCDPISGHDNLYWYRRVMGKEIKFLLHFVKESKQDESGMPNNRFLAERTGGTYSTLKVQPAELEDSGVYFCASSQRGRAGAEEQYFGPGTRLTVT.

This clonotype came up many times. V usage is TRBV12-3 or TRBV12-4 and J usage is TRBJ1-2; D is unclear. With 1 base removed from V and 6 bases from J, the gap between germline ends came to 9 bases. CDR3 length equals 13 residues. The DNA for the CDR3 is TGTGCCAGCAGTTTAGGGCTGTGGGATGGCTACACCTTC. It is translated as CASSLGLWDGYTF.

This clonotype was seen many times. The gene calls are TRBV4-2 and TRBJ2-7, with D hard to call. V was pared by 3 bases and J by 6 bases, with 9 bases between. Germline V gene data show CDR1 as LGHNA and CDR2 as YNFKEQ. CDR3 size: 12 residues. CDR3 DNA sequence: TGTGCCAGCAGCCACCCCGAATCCGAGCAGTACTTC. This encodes CASSHPESEQYF.

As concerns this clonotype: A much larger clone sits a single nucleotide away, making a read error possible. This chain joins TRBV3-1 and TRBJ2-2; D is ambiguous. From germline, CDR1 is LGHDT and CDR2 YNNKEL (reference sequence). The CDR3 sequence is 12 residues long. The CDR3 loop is CASSTRAGQLFF. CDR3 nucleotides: TGTGCCAGCAGCACAAGGGCCGGGCAGCTGTTTTTT.

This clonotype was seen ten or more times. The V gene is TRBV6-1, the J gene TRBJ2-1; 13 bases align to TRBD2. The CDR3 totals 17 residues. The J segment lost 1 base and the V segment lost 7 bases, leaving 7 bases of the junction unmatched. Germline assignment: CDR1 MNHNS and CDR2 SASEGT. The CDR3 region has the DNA TGTGCCAGCATCATGACTAGCGGGAGGCTTTCCTACAATGAGCAGTTCTTC. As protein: CASIMTSGRLSYNEQFF.

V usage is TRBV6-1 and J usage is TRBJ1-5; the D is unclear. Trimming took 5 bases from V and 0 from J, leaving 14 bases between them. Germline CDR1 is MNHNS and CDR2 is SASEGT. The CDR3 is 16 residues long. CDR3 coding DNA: TGTGCCAGCAGTCAAATACACGGCAGTAGCAATCAGCCCCAGCATTTT. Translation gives CASSQIHGSSNQPQHF.

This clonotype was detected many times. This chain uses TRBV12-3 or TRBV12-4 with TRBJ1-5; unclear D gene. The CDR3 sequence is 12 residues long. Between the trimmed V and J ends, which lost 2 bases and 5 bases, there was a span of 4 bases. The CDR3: CASSLRDQPQHF. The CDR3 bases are TGTGCCAGCAGTTTAAGAGATCAGCCCCAGCATTTT.

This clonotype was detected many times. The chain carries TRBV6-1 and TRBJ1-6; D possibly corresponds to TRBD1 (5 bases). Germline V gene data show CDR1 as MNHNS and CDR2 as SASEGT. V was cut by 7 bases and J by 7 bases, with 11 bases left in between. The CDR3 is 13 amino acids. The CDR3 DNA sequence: TGTGCCAGCAAGAGGGGTACGAATTCACCCCTCCACTTT. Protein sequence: CASKRGTNSPLHF.

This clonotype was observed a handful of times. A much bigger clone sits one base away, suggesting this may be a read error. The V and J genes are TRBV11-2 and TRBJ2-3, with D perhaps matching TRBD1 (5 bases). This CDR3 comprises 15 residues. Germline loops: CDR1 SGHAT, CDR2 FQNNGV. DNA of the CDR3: TGTGCCAGCATCTTAGTGGCAGGGATGACAGATACGCAGTATTTT. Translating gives CASILVAGMTDTQYF.

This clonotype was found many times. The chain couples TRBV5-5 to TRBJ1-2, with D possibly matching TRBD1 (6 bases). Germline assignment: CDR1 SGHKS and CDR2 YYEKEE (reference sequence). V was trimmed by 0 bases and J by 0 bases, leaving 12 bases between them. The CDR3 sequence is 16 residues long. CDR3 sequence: CASSLAGGGPNYGYTF. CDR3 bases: TGTGCCAGCAGCTTGGCGGGGGGGGGGCCTAACTATGGCTACACCTTC.

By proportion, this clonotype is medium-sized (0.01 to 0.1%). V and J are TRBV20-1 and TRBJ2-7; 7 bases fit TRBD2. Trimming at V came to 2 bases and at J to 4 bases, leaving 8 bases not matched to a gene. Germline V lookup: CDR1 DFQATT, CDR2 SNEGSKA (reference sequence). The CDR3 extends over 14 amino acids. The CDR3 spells CSARSPGGGYEQYF. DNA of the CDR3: TGCAGTGCTAGATCCCCCGGCGGGGGATACGAGCAGTACTTC.

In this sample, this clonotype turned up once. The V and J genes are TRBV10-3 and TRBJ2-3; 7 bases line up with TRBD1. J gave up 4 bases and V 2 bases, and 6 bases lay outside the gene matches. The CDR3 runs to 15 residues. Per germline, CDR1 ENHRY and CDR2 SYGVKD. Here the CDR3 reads CAISETGAPSDTQYF. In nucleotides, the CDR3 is TGTGCCATCAGTGAGACAGGGGCCCCCTCAGATACGCAGTATTTT.

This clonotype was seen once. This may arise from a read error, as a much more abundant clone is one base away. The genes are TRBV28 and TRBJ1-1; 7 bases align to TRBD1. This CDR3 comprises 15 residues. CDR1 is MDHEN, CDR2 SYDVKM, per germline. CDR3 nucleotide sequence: TGTGCCAGCAGGTTCGCTGACAGGGTCAGCACTGAAGCTCTCTTT. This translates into CASRFADRVSTEALF. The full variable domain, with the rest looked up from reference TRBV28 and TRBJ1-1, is DVKVTQSSRYLVKRTGEKVFLECVQDMDHENMFWYRQDPGLGLRLIYFSYDVKMKEKGDIPEGYSVSREKKERFSLILESASTNQTSMYLCASRFADRVSTEALFGQGTRLTVV.

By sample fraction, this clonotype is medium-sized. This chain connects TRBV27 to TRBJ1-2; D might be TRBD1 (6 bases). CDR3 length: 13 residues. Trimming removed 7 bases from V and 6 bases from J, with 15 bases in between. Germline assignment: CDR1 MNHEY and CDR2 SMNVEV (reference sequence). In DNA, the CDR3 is TGTGCCAGCACCGCGGGGGGCCGTAATGGCTACACCTTC. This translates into CASTAGGRNGYTF.

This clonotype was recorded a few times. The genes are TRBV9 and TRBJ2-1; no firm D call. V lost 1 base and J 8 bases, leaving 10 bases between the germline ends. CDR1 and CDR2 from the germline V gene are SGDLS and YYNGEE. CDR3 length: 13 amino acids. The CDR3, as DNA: TGTGCCAGCAGCGTAAGCCCTAACGATGAGCAGTTCTTC. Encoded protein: CASSVSPNDEQFF.

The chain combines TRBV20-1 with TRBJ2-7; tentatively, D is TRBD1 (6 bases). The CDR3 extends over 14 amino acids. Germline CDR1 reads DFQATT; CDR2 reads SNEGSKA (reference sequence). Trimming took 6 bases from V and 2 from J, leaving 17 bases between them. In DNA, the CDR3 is TGCAGTGCCCCTGACAGAGGGGGTCCCTACGAGCAGTACTTC. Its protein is CSAPDRGGPYEQYF.

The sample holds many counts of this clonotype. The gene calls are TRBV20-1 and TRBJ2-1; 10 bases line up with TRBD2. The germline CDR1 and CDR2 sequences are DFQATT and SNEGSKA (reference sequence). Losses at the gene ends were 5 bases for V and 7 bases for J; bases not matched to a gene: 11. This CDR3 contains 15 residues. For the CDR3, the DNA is TGCAGTGCTCTAGCGGGAGAAAGGTTAGGGAATGAGCAGTTCTTC. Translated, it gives CSALAGERLGNEQFF.

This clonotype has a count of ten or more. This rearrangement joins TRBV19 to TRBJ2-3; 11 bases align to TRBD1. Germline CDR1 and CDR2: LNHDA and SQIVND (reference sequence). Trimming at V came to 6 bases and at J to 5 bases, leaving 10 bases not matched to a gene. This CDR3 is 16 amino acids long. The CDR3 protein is CASRPPGQGVEDTQYF. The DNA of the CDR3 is TGTGCCAGTAGACCCCCGGGACAGGGGGTTGAAGATACGCAGTATTTT.

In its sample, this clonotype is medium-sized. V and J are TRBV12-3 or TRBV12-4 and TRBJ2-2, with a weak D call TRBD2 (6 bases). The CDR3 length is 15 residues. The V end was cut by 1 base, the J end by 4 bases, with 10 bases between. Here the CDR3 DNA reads TGTGCCAGCAGTTTAGACGGGAGCAGCACCGGGGAGCTGTTTTTT. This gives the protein CASSLDGSSTGELFF.